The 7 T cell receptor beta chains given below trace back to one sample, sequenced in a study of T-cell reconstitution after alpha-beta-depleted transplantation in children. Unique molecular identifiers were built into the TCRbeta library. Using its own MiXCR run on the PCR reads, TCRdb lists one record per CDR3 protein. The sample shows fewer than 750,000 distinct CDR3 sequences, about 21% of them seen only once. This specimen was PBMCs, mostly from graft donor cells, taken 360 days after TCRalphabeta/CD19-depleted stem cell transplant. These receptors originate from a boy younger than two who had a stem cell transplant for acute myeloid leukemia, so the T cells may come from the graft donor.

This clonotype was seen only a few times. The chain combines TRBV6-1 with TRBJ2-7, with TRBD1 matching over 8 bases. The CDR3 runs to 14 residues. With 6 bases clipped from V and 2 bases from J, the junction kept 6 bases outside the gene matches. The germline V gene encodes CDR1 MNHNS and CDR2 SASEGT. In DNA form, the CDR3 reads TGTGCCAGCAGGACGGACAGGGTTCCCTACGAGCAGTACTTC. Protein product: CASRTDRVPYEQYF.

The DNA of the CDR3 is TGCAGTGCTAGAGTAAGGGGGGCTGGCACAGATACGCAGTATTTT. Its protein product is CSARVRGAGTDTQYF. This sequence joins TRBV20-1 and TRBJ2-3; D tentatively reads TRBD1 or TRBD2 (6 bases each). The V end was cut by 1 base, the J end by 1 base, with 12 bases between. This CDR3 comprises 15 residues. Looked up from germline, CDR1 is DFQATT and CDR2 is SNEGSKA (reference sequence).

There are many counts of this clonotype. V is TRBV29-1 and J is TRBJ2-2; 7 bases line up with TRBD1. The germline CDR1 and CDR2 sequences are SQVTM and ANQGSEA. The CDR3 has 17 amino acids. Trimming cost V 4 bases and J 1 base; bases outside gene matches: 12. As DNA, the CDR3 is TGCAGCGTTGTCGGGTTTCTAAACAGGGGGAACACCGGGGAGCTGTTTTTT. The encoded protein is CSVVGFLNRGNTGELFF.

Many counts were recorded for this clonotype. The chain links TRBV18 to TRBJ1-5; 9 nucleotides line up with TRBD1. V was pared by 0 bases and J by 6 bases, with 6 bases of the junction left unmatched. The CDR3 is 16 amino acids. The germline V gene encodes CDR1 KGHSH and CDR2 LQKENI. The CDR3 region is CASSPPGQGMGQPQHF. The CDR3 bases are TGTGCCAGCTCACCACCGGGACAGGGAATGGGTCAGCCCCAGCATTTT. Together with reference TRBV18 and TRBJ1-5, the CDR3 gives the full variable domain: NAGVMQNPRHLVRRRGQEARLRCSPMKGHSHVYWYRQLPEEGLKFMVYLQKENIIDESGMPKERFSAEFPKEGPSILRIQQVVRGDSAAYFCASSPPGQGMGQPQHFGDGTRLSIL.

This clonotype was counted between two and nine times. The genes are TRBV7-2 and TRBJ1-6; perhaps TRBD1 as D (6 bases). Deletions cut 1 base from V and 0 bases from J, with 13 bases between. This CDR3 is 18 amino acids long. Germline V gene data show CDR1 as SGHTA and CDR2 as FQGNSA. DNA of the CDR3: TGTGCCAGCAGCTTAGTGCGGACGGACAGCTCCTATAATTCACCCCTCCACTTT. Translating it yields CASSLVRTDSSYNSPLHF.

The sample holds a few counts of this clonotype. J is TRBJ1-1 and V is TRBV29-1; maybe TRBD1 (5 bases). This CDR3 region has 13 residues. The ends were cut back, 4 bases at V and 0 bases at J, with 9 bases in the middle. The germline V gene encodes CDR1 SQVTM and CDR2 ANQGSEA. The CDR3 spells CSVVGLMNTEAFF. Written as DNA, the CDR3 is TGCAGCGTTGTGGGGCTCATGAACACTGAAGCTTTCTTT.

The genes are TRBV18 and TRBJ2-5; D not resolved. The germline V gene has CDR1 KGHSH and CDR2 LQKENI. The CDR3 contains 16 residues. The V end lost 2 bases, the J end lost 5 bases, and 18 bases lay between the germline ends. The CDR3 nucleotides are TGTGCCAGCTCACCAGAGAGGCCCCTGGCTGATGAGACCCAGTACTTC. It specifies CASSPERPLADETQYF.